This entry lists 2 T cell receptor beta chains sequenced from one sample in a study of cytomegalovirus exposure and HLA in healthy donors. In the PCR, 60 Vbeta and 13 Jbeta primers were used. The assay was immunoSEQ multiplex PCR, and TCRdb's table has in-frame clones only and misses some. The sample lists 110,000 or so clones; around 15% were seen once. The sequenced sample was PBMCs. These TCRs come from a female donor in good health and CMV-seronegative.

In its sample, this clone was seen a few times. The chain carries TRBV5-6 and TRBJ2-7; D call uncertain. Deletions cut 4 bases from V and 2 bases from J, with 4 bases between. The CDR3 is 11 amino acids. From germline, CDR1 is SGHDT and CDR2 YYEEEE. CDR3 amino acids: CASSVTYEQYF. CDR3 DNA: TGTGCCAGCAGCGTAACCTACGAGCAGTACTTC.

This clone has a handful of counts. The rearrangement links TRBV7-9 to TRBJ2-7; TRBD2 might be the D (5 bases). The CDR3 runs to 11 residues. The V and J ends lost 5 bases and 6 bases respectively, with 8 bases between them. From germline, CDR1 is SEHNR and CDR2 FQNEAQ (reference sequence). For the CDR3, the DNA is TGTGCCAGCAGCCGTGAGGGCGAGCAGTACTTC. Encoded protein: CASSREGEQYF.